This T cell receptor (beta chain) stems from a study of OX40 agonist ivuxolimab in advanced cancers. In terms of the full investigation: Ivuxolimab was an agonistic, fully human IgG2 monoclonal antibody directed against OX40 (CD134), a costimulatory receptor. Intravenous ivuxolimab was administered to patients every 2 weeks at six dose levels: 0.01, 0.1, 0.3, 1.5, 3 and 10 mg/kg. Of the approximately 50 dose-escalation patients, hepatocellular carcinoma was present in around 19, melanoma in approximately 15, renal cell carcinoma in 9 and head and neck cancer in 9. The dose-escalation cohort was roughly 80% male with a mean age of around 62 years, ranging from about 20 to 85. Patients were allowed to have had prior anti-PD-1, anti-PD-L1 or anti-CTLA-4 therapy, and more than 35% of the dose-escalation patients had been treated with checkpoint inhibitors. Partial responses occurred in three dose-escalation patients: two with cutaneous melanoma and one with hepatocellular carcinoma. Peripheral TCRbeta sequencing was intended to test whether TCR sequence diversity was altered and clonal T-cell expansion was caused by ivuxolimab. The paper covers the monotherapy dose-escalation part of the phase I ivuxolimab trial, which included N of about 50 patients.

The research as a whole found: At doses of 0.1 to 3.0 mg/kg, clonal expansion of both CD4+ and CD8+ T cells in blood was seen between baseline and week 6. After ivuxolimab, expanded clones were on average more numerous among CD8+ T cells than among CD4+ T cells. The antigen specificity of the peripheral T cells that underwent clonal expansion was not determined. In the 0.1-3.0 mg/kg groups, partial responders had among the lowest normalized peripheral clonal expansion, particularly in CD8+ T cells. Low levels of normalized T-cell clonal expansion were also seen in some nonresponding patients.

A distance of 15 bases separates the germline ends of V and J, which lose 2 bases and 5 bases respectively. From the germline V gene, CDR1 is MNHEY and CDR2 is SVGAGI. The CDR3, from cysteine to phenylalanine, totals 15 residues. The only DNA kept is the CDR3, 45 bases in frame from the first base. To sequence the TCRbeta CDR3 region, genomic DNA was isolated from the sorted cells. The immunoSEQ Assay was used to sequence the TCRbeta CDR3 regions. TCRdb re-hosts the immuneACCESS table, in-frame sequences only. Its copies lack some clones; in the studies checked, an unresolved V gene accounts for under half of them, and the cause for the rest is not known. The sample yields tens of thousands of clones; roughly 90% were counted once. The ten largest clones take up around 0.39% of the sample. With regard to this clone: Its antigen remains undetermined. Base qualities are missing; no much larger clone stands one base away.

Patients with autoimmune disease history or receiving systemic immunosuppression were excluded from the trial. Peripheral blood for TCR sequencing was collected from all dose cohorts at baseline, on cycle 4 day 1, and on cycle 7 day 1. Samples came from an open-label, multicenter, first-in-human phase I dose-escalation trial of ivuxolimab. Adults with locally advanced or metastatic melanoma, renal cell carcinoma, hepatocellular carcinoma or head and neck squamous cell carcinoma were enrolled in the trial. CD4+ and CD8+ T cells were sorted separately from peripheral blood before TCR sequencing. This chain is built from TRBV6-5 and TRBJ2-5, with the D gene not confidently named. Material: CD4+ or CD8+ T cells sorted from blood, obtained in a trial of the OX40 agonist ivuxolimab. This receptor was obtained from an adult with an advanced solid tumor such as melanoma, head and neck, liver or kidney cancer. The sequenced DNA: TGTGCCAGCAGTTACCGTCGCCCTGGGCTGGAGACCCAGTACTTC. Its translation is CASSYRRPGLETQYF.